Included here is one T cell receptor (beta chain) sequence, with context. Its antigen is not known. Clones were sequenced by immunoSEQ multiplex PCR, and TCRdb holds only the in-frame ones, with some missing. The profile shows roughly 100,000 clones, roughly nine tenths of them singletons. The data are from a study of T cell responses to AZD1222 COVID-19 vaccine. Study-wide context: The study pooled second doses at about 4 or about 12 weeks. Findings and caveats of the study: Baseline serostatus was positive in only a handful of AZD1222 recipients. The donor group comprised mostly white British people and more females; the analysis possibly underestimated clonal diversity. Increases in Spike-specific TCR breadth and depth were seen after two AZD1222 doses.

CDR3 length: 14 amino acids. Sample: peripheral blood, taken on day 0 of AZD1222 vaccination. The J gene is TRBJ2-7, the V gene TRBV21-1; the tabulated D call, TRBD2, remains unverified against the DNA. TRBV21-1 is listed as a pseudogene. The TCR sequence derives from an adult in good health. In nucleotides, the CDR3 is TGTGCCAGCAGCTACGGGAACCGCGCATACGAGCAGTACTTC. It yields the protein CASSYGNRAYEQYF.